One sample yielded the 3 T cell receptor beta chains listed below, sequenced in a study of T cell responses to AZD1222 COVID-19 vaccine. Repertoires were generated with immunoSEQ multiplex PCR, while TCRdb's copy carries only in-frame clones and drops some. Counted here are approximately 150,000 clones, less than 95% occurring once; the ten biggest clones make up approximately 4.7%. This material consisted of peripheral blood, taken on day 0 of AZD1222 vaccination. These receptors came from an adult in good health.

Points on this clone: The same CDR3 also results from other DNA sequences found in this sample. The rearrangement joins TRBV28 to TRBJ1-6; 7 nucleotides match TRBD1. Trimming cost V 6 bases and J 7 bases; bases outside gene matches: 6. Germline-derived CDR1 and CDR2 are MDHEN and SYDVKM. The length of the CDR3 is 14 residues. Here the CDR3 reads CASRSGTVNSPLHF. DNA for the CDR3: TGTGCCAGCAGATCCGGGACAGTAAATTCACCCCTCCACTTT.

In its sample, this clone was seen once. The chain has TRBV12-5 and TRBJ2-1, with 10 bases that match TRBD2. Losses at the gene ends were 1 base for V and 0 bases for J; bases not matched to a gene: 3. There are 17 residues in the CDR3. Germline CDR1 reads LGHNT; CDR2 reads FRNRAP. The CDR3 is CASGLDIAGGSYNEQFF. The CDR3 DNA sequence: TGTGCTAGTGGTTTGGACATAGCGGGAGGCTCCTACAATGAGCAGTTCTTC.

CDR3 amino acids: CASSPTGMNTEAFF. CDR3 DNA sequence: TGTGCCAGCAGCCCGACGGGTATGAACACTGAAGCTTTCTTT. The chain combines TRBV9 with TRBJ1-1; no clear D gene. This CDR3 region has 14 residues. Germline loops: CDR1 SGDLS, CDR2 YYNGEE. V was pared by 4 bases and J by 0 bases, with 10 bases between.